This entry is about one T cell receptor beta chain. This sample was taken from a study of blood T cell repertoires in COVID-19. The germline V and J ends were trimmed by 0 bases and 1 base, with 7 bases remaining between them. The V gene's germline CDR1 is LGHNA and CDR2 YNFKEQ. The CDR3 is made up of 15 amino acids. The method was immunoSEQ multiplex PCR; TCRdb's version includes in-frame clones alone and lacks a portion of them. The table lists some 82,000 clones, 81% of them singletons, with roughly two fifths in the top ten. Material for sequencing was peripheral blood. The V and J genes are TRBV4-2 and TRBJ1-5, with D possibly matching TRBD1 (6 bases). This clonotype was obtained from an older man with acute or convalescent COVID-19. The CDR3 spells CASSQDRGSNQPQHF. The CDR3 DNA follows: TGTGCCAGCAGCCAAGACAGGGGAAGCAATCAGCCCCAGCATTTT.